The sequence of this T cell receptor (beta chain) was determined in a study of shared clonotypes between healthy human individuals. J gave up 8 bases and V 5 bases, and 6 bases lay outside the gene matches. The CDR3 is 13 amino acids. Germline V gives CDR1 SGHRS, CDR2 YFSETQ. Regarding this clone: Its antigen remains unidentified.

The data were produced by immunoSEQ multiplex PCR, yet TCRdb's version contains in-frame clones alone and is incomplete. In the table there are 2,100,000 or so clones, almost 96% of which are singletons. Overall study results and limits: Clonotype sharing among donors was expected to depend on sequencing depth. Only blood was sampled, and tissue TCR repertoires likely differ from blood ones.

The gene calls are TRBV5-1 and TRBJ2-1, with 8 bases lining up with TRBD2. This TCR came from a man aged 18 to 30 in good health. The sequencing sample was made of naive CD4+ T cells sorted from blood. Subset here: CD45RA+ positively selected. In DNA form, the CDR3 reads TGCGCCAGCAGGGGCGGGAGGTCCCATGAGCAGTTCTTC. Amino acid sequence: CASRGGRSHEQFF.